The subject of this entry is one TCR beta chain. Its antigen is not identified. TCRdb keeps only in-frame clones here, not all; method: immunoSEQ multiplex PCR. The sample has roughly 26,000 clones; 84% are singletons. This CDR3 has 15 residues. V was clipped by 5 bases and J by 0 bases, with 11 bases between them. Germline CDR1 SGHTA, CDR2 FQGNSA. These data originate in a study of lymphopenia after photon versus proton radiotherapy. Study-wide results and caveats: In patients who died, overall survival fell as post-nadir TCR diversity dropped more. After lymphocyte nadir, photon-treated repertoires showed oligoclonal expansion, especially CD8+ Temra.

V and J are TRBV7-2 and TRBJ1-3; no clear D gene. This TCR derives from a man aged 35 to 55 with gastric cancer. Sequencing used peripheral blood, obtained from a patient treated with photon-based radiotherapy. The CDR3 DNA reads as TGTGCCAGCAGCGGTAGTAGTAGCTCTGGAAACACCATATATTTT. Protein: CASSGSSSSGNTIYF.